This T cell receptor beta chain was retrieved from a study of T-cell memory formation after mild COVID-19. General observations from the study: The authors left the SARS-CoV-2 specificity of second-wave clones peaking on day 37 unconfirmed.

Germline CDR1 reads LGHNA; CDR2 reads YNFKEQ. The ends were cut back, 1 base at V and 3 bases at J, with 7 bases in the middle. The CDR3 totals 14 residues. Using its own MiXCR run on the 5' RACE reads, TCRdb lists one record per CDR3 protein. The sample lists hundreds of thousands of distinct CDR3 sequences, 20% to 25% occurring once. A remark on this clonotype: Its antigen is still unknown.

Sequencing was done on a sample of PBMCs or a T cell subset sorted from them (not recorded which). The chain employs TRBV4-2 and TRBJ2-1; D may be TRBD1 (6 bases). This receptor was identified in a man between 18 and 35 years old who had mild COVID-19 (a few samples of this study predate the infection). Cell type and time point are not known. This CDR3 reads CASSQGDNYNEQFF. Here the CDR3 DNA reads TGTGCCAGCAGCCAAGGGGACAACTACAATGAGCAGTTCTTC.